This TCR beta chain was recovered during a study of cytomegalovirus exposure and HLA in healthy donors. Germline V CDR1 and CDR2: LNHDA, SQIVND (reference sequence). The CDR3 has 14 residues. The primer mix had 60 Vbeta and 13 Jbeta primers. In the source study's methods: In a later analysis, the count reached about 75 million unique TCR beta chains, with 8.5 million to 14 million shared. Some clones are missing from TCRdb's copy, which holds only in-frame ones; the method was immunoSEQ multiplex PCR. The V and J calls and clone size come from that table; D and trimming were worked out from the DNA. The sample lists 90,000 to 120,000 clones; around 84% were seen once. As concerns this clone: A read error may account for a junction end that differs from germline.

The clonotype was recovered from a woman younger than 30 in good health and CMV-seronegative. This chain joins TRBV19 and TRBJ1-1, with 10 bases matching TRBD1. Specimen: PBMCs. The CDR3 nucleotides are TGTGCCAGTAGTCGGGACAGGGGCCAGTTTGGGTCGGTCTTT. It translates to CASSRDRGQFGSVF. Together with reference TRBV19 and TRBJ1-1, the CDR3 gives the full variable domain: DGGITQSPKYLFRKEGQNVTLSCEQNLNHDAMYWYRQDPGQGLRLIYYSQIVNDFQKGDIAEGYSVSREKKESFPLTVTSAQKNPTAFYLCASSRDRGQFGSVFGQGTRLTVV.